The subject of this entry is one T cell receptor (beta chain). The sample is drawn from a study of control samples from healthy donors and cancer patients. Assay used: immunoSEQ multiplex PCR; TCRdb lists only in-frame clones, some missing. The sample records some 150,000 clones, roughly 95% being singletons. Germline V gene data show CDR1 as LGHNA and CDR2 as YNFKEQ. Trimming left V 0 bases short and J 4 bases short, with 15 bases between. The CDR3 is 16 residues long. Sequenced: blood. The TCR was taken from a woman in her sixties in good health. The chain employs TRBV4-2 and TRBJ1-2; unclear D gene. CDR3 bases: TGTGCCAGCAGCCAAGAGACGGCTGGGGTGGGCTATGGCTACACCTTC. It yields the protein CASSQETAGVGYGYTF.